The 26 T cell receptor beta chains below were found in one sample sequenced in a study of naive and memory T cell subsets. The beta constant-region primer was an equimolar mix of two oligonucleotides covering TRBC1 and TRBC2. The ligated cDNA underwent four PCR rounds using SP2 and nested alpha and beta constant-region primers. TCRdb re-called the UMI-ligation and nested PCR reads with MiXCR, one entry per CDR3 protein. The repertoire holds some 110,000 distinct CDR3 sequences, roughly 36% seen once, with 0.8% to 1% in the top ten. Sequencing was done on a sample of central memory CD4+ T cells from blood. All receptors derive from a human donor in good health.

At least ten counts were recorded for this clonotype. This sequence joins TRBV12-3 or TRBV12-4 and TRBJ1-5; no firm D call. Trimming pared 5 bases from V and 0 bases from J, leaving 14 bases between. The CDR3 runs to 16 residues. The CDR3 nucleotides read TGTGCCAGCAGTCCGGGGTCGGGTCTTAGCAATCAGCCCCAGCATTTT. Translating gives CASSPGSGLSNQPQHF.

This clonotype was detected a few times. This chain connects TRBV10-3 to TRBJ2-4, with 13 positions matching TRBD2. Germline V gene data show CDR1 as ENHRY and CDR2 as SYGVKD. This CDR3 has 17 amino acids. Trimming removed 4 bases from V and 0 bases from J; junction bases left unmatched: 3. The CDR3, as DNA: TGTGCCATCAGTGCCGGACTAGCGGGAGAAGCCAAAAACATTCAGTACTTC. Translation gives CAISAGLAGEAKNIQYF.

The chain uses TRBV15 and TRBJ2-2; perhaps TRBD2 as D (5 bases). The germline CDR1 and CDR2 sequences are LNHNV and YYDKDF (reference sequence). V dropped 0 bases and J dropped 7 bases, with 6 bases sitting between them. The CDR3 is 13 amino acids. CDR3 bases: TGTGCCACCAGCAGAGACGGGGTCGGGGAGCTGTTTTTT. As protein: CATSRDGVGELFF.

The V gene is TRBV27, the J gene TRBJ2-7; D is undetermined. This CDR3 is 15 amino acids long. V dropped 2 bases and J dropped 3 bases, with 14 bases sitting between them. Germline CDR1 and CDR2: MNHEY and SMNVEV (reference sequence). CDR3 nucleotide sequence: TGTGCCAGCAGTTTAAAAGTGAATTCCTTCTACGAGCAGTACTTC. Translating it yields CASSLKVNSFYEQYF.

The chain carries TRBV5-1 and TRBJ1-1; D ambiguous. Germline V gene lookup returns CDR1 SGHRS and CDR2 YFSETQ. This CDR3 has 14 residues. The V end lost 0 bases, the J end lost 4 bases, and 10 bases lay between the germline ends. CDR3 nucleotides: TGCGCCAGCAGCTTGGGTCGGGCGCCCACTGAAGCTTTCTTT. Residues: CASSLGRAPTEAFF.

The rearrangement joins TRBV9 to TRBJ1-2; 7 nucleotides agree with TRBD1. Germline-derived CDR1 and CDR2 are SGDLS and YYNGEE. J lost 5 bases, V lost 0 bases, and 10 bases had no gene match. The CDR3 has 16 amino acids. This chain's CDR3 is CASSVVRTGETYGYTF. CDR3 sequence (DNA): TGTGCCAGCAGCGTAGTTAGGACAGGAGAAACATATGGCTACACCTTC. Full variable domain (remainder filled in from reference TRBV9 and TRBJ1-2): DSGVTQTPKHLITATGQRVTLRCSPRSGDLSVYWYQQSLDQGLQFLIQYYNGEERAKGNILERFSAQQFPDLHSELNLSSLELGDSALYFCASSVVRTGETYGYTFGSGTRLTVV.

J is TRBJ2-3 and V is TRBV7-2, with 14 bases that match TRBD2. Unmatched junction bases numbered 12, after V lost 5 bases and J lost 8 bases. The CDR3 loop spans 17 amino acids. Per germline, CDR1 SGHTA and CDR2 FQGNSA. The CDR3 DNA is TGTGCCAGCAGCGCTCGACTAGCGGGAGGGTCTAAGGGTACGCAGTATTTT. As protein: CASSARLAGGSKGTQYF.

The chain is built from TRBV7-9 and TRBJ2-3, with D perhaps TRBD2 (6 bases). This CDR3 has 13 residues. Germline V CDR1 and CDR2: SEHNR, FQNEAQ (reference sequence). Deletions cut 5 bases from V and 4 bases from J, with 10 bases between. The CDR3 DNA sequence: TGTGCCAGCAGCGCCCCGGGGGCAGATACGCAGTATTTT. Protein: CASSAPGADTQYF.

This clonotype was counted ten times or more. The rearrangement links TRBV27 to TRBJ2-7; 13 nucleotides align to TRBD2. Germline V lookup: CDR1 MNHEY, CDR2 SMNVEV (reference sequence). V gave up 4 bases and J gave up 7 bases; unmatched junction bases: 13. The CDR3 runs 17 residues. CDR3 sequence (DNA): TGTGCCAGCAGTTCAGGACTAGCGGGAGACCTCAGGTGGGAGCAGTACTTC. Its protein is CASSSGLAGDLRWEQYF.

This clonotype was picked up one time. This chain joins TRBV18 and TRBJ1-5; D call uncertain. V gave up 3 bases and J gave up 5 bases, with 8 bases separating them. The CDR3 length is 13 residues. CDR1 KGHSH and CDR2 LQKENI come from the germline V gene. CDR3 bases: TGTGCCAGCTCACCGGAAGTTTATCAGCCCCAGCATTTT. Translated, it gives CASSPEVYQPQHF. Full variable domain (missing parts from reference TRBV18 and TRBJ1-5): NAGVMQNPRHLVRRRGQEARLRCSPMKGHSHVYWYRQLPEEGLKFMVYLQKENIIDESGMPKERFSAEFPKEGPSILRIQQVVRGDSAAYFCASSPEVYQPQHFGDGTRLSIL.

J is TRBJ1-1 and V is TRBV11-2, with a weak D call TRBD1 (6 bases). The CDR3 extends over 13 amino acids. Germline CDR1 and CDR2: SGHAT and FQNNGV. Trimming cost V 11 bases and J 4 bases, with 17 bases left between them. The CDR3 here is CAGKRPGATEAFF. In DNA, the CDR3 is TGTGCCGGGAAAAGGCCGGGGGCCACTGAAGCTTTCTTT. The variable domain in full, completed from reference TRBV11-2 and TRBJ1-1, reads EAGVAQSPRYKIIEKRQSVAFWCNPISGHATLYWYQQILGQGPKLLIQFQNNGVVDDSQLPKDRFSAERLKGVDSTLKIQPAKLEDSAVYLCAGKRPGATEAFFGQGTRLTVV.

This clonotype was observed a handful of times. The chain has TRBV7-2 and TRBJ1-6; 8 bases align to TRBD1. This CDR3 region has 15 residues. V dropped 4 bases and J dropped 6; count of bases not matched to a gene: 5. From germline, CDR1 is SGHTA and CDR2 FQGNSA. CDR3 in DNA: TGTGCCAGCAGCTGGCGGACAGGGAGTAATTCACCCCTCCACTTT. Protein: CASSWRTGSNSPLHF.

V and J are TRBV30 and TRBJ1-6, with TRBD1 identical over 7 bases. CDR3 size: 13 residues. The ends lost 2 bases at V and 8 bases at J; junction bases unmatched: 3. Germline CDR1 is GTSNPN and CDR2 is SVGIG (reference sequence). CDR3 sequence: CAWSPGGDSPLHF. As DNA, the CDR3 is TGTGCCTGGAGTCCAGGGGGGGATTCACCCCTCCACTTT. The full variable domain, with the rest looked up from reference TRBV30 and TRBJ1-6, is SQTIHQWPATLVQPVGSPLSLECTVEGTSNPNLYWYRQAAGRGLQLLFYSVGIGQISSEVPQNLSASRPQDRQFILSSKKLLLSDSGFYLCAWSPGGDSPLHFGNGTRLTVT.

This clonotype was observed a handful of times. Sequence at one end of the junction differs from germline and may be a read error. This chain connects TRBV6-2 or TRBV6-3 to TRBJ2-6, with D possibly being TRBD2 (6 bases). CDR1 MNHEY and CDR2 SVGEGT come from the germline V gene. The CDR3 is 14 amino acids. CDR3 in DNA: TGTGCCAGCACTTACGGGGAGGCGGCCAACGTCCTGACTTTC. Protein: CASTYGEAANVLTF.

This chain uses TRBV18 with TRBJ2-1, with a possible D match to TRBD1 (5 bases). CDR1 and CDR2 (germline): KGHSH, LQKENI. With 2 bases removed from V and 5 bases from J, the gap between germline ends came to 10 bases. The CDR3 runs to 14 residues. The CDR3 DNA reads TGTGCCAGCTCACCAACCGACAGTAACAATGAGCAGTTCTTC. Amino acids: CASSPTDSNNEQFF.

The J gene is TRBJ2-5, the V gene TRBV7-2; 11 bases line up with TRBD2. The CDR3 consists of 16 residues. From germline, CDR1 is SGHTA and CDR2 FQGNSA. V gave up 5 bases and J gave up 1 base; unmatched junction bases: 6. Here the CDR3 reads CASSPRTSGFQETQYF. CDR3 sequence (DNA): TGTGCCAGCAGCCCTAGGACTAGCGGGTTCCAAGAGACCCAGTACTTC. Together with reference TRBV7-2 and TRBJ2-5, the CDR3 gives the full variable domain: GAGVSQSPSNKVTEKGKDVELRCDPISGHTALYWYRQSLGQGLEFLIYFQGNSAPDKSGLPSDRFSAERTGGSVSTLTIQRTQQEDSAVYLCASSPRTSGFQETQYFGPGTRLLVL.

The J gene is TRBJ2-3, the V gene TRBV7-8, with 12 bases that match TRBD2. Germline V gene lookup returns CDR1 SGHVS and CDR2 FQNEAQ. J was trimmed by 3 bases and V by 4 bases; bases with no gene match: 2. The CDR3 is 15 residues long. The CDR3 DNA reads TGTGCCAGCAGCTCACTAGCGGGAGGTACAGATACGCAGTATTTT. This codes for CASSSLAGGTDTQYF.

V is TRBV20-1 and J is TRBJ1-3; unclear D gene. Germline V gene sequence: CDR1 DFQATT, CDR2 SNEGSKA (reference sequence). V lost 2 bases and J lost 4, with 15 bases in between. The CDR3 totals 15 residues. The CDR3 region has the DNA TGCAGTGCTAGAACCCAGCCTCCTCTCGGAAACACCATATATTTT. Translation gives CSARTQPPLGNTIYF.

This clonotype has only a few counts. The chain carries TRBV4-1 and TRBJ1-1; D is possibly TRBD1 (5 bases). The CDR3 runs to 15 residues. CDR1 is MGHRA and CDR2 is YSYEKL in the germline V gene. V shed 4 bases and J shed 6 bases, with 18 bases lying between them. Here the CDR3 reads CASSLDLGGRAEAFF. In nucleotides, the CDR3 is TGCGCCAGCAGCCTGGATCTGGGGGGTCGAGCTGAAGCTTTCTTT.

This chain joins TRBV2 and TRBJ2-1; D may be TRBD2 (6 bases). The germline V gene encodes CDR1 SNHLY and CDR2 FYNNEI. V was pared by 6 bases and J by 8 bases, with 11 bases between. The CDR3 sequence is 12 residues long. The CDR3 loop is CASSGDFYEQFF. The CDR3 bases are TGTGCCAGCAGCGGGGACTTTTATGAGCAGTTCTTC.

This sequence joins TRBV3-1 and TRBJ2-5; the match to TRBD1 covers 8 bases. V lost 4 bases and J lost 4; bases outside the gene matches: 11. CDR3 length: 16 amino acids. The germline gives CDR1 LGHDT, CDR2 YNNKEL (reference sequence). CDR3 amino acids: CASSPLRQGRGETQYF. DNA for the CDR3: TGTGCCAGCAGCCCCCTACGACAGGGGAGAGGAGAGACCCAGTACTTC.

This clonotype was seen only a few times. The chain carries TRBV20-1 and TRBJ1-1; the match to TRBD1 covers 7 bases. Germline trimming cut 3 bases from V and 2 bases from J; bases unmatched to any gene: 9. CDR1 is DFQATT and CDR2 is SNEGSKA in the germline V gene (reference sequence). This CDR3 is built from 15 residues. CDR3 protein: CSASTDRDFNTEAFF. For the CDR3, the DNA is TGCAGTGCTAGCACTGACAGGGACTTTAACACTGAAGCTTTCTTT.

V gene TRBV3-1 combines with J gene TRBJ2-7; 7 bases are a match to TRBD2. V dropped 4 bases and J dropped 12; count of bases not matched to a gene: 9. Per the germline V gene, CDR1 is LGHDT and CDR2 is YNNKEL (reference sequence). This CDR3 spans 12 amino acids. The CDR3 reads CASSPAAGALYF. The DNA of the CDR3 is TGTGCCAGCAGCCCCGCGGCGGGAGCCCTGTACTTC.

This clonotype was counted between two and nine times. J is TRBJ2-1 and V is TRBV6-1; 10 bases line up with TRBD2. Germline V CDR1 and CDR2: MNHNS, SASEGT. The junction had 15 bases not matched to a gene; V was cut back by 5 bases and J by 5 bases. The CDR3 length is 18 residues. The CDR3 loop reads CASSQSFSGRFGNNEQFF. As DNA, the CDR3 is TGTGCCAGCAGTCAAAGTTTTAGCGGGAGGTTTGGGAACAATGAGCAGTTCTTC.

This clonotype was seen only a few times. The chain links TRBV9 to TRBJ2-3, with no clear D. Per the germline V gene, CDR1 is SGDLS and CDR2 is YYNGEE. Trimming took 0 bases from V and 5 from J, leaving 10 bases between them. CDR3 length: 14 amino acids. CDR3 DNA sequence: TGTGCCAGCAGCGTAGTGGATTGGGGAGATACGCAGTATTTT. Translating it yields CASSVVDWGDTQYF.

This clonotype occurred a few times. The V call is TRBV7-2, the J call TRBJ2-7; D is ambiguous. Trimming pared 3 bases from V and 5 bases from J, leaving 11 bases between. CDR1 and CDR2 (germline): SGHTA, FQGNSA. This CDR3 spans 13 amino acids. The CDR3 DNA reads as TGTGCCAGCAGCTTTTCGGTTCGGGACGAGCAGTACTTC. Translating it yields CASSFSVRDEQYF.